The source of this T cell receptor beta chain is a study of T cell changes during pregnancy in multiple sclerosis. Libraries were prepared by immunoSEQ multiplex PCR; TCRdb keeps only in-frame clonotypes and omits some of them. The sample shows approximately 85,000 clones, about 94% of them seen only once. The germline V and J ends were trimmed by 4 bases and 5 bases, with 17 bases remaining between them. The length of the CDR3 is 16 residues. Germline CDR1 SGHVS, CDR2 FNYEAQ. The chain has TRBV7-6 and TRBJ2-2; TRBD2 might be the D (7 bases). The source was peripheral blood, collected in the third trimester of pregnancy. The source is a female donor with multiple sclerosis, enrolled in a pregnancy study. CDR3 sequence: CASSSPRGARTGELFF. CDR3 nucleotide sequence: TGTGCCAGCAGCTCCCCCCGGGGGGCCCGTACCGGGGAGCTGTTTTTT. The full variable domain, with the rest looked up from reference TRBV7-6 and TRBJ2-2, is GAGVSQSPRYKVTKRGQDVALRCDPISGHVSLYWYRQALGQGPEFLTYFNYEAQQDKSGLPNDRFSAERPEGSISTLTIQRTEQRDSAMYRCASSSPRGARTGELFFGEGSRLTVL.